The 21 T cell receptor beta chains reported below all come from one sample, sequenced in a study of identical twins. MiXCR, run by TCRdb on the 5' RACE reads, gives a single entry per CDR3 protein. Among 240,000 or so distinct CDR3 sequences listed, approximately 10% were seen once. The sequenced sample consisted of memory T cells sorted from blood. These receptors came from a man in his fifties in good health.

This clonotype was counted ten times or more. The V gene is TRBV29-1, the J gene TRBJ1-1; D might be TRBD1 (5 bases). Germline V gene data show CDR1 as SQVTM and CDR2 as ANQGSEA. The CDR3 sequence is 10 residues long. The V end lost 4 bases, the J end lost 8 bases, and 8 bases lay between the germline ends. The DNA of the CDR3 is TGCAGCGTTGGACAGATAGAAGCTTTCTTT. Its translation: CSVGQIEAFF.

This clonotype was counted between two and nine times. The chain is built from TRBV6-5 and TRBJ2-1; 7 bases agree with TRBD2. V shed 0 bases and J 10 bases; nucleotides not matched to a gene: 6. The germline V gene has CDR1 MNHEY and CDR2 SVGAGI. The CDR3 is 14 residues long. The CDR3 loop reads CASSYSASGFEQFF. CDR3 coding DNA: TGTGCCAGCAGTTACTCAGCTAGCGGATTCGAGCAGTTCTTC.

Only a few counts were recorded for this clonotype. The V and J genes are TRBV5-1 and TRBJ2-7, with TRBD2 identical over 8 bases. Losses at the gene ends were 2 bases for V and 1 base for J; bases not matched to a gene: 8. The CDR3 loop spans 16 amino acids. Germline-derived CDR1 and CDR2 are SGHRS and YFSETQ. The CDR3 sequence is CASSFGTGGRSYEQYF. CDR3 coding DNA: TGCGCCAGCAGCTTCGGAACGGGGGGGCGTTCCTACGAGCAGTACTTC.

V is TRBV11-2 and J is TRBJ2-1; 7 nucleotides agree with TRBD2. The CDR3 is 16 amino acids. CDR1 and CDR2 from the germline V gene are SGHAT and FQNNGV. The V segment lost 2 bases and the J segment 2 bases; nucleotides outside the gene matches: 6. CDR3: CASSLSAGEAYNEQFF. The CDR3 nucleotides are TGTGCCAGCAGCTTATCTGCGGGGGAGGCCTACAATGAGCAGTTCTTC.

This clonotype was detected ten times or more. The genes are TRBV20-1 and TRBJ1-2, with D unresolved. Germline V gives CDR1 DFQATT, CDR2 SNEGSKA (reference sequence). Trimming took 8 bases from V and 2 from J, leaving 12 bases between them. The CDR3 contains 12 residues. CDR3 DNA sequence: TGCAGTCGCCGCGGCCGAAACTATGGCTACACCTTC. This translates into CSRRGRNYGYTF.

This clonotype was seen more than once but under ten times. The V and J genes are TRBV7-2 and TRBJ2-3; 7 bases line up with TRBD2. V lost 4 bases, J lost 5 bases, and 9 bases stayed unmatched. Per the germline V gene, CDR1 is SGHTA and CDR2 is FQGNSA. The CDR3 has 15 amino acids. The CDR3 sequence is CASSSPAGVQDTQYF. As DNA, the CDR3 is TGTGCCAGCAGCTCGCCCGCGGGAGTGCAAGATACGCAGTATTTT.

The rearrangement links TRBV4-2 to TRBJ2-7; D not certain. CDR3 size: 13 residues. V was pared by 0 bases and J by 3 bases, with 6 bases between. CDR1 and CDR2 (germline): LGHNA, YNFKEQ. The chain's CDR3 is CASSQDQSYEQYF. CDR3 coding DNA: TGTGCCAGCAGCCAAGATCAGAGCTACGAGCAGTACTTC.

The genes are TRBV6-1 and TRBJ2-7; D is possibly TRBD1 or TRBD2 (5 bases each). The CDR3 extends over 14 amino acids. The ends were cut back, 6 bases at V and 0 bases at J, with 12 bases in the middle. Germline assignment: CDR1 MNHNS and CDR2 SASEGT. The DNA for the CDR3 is TGTGCCAGCAGGTGGGACGGAAGCTCCTACGAGCAGTACTTC. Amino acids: CASRWDGSSYEQYF.

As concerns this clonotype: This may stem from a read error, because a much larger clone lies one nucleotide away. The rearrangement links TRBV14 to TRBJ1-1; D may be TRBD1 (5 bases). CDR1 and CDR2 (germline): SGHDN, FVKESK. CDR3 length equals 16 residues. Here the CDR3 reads CASSQMPGELNTKAFF. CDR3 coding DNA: TGTGCCAGCAGCCAGATGCCGGGGGAGTTGAACACTAAAGCTTTCTTT.

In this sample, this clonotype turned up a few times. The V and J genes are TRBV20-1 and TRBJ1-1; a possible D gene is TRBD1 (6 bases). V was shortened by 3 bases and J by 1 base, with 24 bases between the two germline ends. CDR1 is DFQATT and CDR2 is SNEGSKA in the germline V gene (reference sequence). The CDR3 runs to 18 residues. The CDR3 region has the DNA TGCAGTGCTAGGCACCGGGACATTCGGGATTTGGCGAACACTGAAGCTTTCTTT. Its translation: CSARHRDIRDLANTEAFF.

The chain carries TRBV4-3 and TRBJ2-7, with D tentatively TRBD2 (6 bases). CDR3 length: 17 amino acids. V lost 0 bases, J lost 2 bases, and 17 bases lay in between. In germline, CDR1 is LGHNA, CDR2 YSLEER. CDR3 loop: CASSQESSAYPPYEQYF. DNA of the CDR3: TGCGCCAGCAGCCAAGAGTCTAGCGCGTACCCGCCCTACGAGCAGTACTTC.

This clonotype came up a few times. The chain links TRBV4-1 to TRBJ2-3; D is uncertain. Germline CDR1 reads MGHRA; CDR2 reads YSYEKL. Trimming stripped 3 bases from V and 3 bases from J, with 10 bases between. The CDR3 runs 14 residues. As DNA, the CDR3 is TGCGCCAGCAGCCACGACGGCAGGACAGATACGCAGTATTTT. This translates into CASSHDGRTDTQYF.

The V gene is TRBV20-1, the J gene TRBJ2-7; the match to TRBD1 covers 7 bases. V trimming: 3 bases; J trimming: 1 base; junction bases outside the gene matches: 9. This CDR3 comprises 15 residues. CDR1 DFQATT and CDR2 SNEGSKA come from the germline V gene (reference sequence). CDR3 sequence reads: CSASPAGTVSYEQYF. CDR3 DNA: TGCAGTGCTAGTCCGGCCGGGACAGTATCCTACGAGCAGTACTTC.

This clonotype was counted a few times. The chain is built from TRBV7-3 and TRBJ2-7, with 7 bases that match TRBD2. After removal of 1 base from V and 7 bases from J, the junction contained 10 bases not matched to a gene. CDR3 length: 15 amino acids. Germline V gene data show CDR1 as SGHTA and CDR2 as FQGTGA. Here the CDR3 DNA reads TGTGCCAGCAGCTTAAGCGGGGGTTCGGCGGGTGAGCAGTACTTC. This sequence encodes CASSLSGGSAGEQYF.

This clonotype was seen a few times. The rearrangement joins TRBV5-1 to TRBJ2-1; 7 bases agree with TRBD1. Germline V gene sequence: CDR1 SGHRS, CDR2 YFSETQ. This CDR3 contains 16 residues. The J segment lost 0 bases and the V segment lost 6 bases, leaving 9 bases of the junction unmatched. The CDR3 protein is CASTLGDSYSYNEQFF. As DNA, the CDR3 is TGCGCCAGCACCCTGGGGGACAGCTACTCCTACAATGAGCAGTTCTTC. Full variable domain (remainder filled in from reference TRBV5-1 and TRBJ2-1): KAGVTQTPRYLIKTRGQQVTLSCSPISGHRSVSWYQQTPGQGLQFLFEYFSETQRNKGNFPGRFSGRQFSNSRSEMNVSTLELGDSALYLCASTLGDSYSYNEQFFGPGTRLTVL.

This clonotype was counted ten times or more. The CDR3 loop is CASSFTGFLGEKLFF. The CDR3 coding sequence is TGCGCCAGCAGCTTCACAGGGTTTCTAGGGGAAAAACTGTTTTTT. V usage is TRBV5-1 and J usage is TRBJ1-4; a possible D gene is TRBD1 (6 bases). Looked up from germline, CDR1 is SGHRS and CDR2 is YFSETQ. The CDR3 runs to 15 residues. V gave up 2 bases and J gave up 8 bases, with 16 bases separating them.

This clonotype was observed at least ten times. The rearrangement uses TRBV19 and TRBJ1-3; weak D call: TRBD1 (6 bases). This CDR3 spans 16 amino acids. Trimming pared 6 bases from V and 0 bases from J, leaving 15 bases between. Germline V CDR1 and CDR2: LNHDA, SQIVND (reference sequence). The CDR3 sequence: CASSFSPGASGNTIYF. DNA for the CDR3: TGTGCCAGTAGCTTCTCGCCGGGGGCCTCTGGAAACACCATATATTTT.

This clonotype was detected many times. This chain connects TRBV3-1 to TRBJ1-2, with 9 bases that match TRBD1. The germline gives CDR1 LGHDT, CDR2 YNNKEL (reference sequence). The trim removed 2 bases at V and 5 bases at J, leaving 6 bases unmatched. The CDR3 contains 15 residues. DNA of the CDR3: TGTGCCAGCAGCCAATTCGGACAGGGGCCTTATGGCTACACCTTC. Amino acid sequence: CASSQFGQGPYGYTF.

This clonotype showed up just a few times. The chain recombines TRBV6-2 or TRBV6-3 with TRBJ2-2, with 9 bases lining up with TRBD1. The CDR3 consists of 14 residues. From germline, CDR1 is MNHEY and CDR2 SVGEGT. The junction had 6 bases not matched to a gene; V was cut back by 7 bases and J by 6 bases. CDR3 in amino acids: CASMDRGIAGELFF. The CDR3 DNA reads TGTGCCAGCATGGACAGGGGAATCGCCGGGGAGCTGTTTTTT.

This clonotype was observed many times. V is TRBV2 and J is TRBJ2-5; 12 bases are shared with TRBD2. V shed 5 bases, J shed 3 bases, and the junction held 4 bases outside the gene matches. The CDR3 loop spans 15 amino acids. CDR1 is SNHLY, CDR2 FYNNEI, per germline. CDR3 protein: CASSPGLAGEETQYF. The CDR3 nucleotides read TGTGCCAGCAGTCCGGGACTAGCGGGTGAAGAGACCCAGTACTTC.

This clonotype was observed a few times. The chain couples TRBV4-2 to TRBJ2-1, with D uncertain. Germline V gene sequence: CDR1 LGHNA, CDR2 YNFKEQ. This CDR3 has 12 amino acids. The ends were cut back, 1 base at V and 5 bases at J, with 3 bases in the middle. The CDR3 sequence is CASSQADNEQFF. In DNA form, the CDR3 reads TGTGCCAGCAGCCAAGCTGACAATGAGCAGTTCTTC.